One and the same sample provided the 5 T cell receptor beta chains below, sequenced in a study of CD8 T cells in Susac syndrome. Reverse transcription of roughly 0.45 to 1 ug RNA was performed with random hexamers. MiXCR, applied by TCRdb to the immunoSEQ multiplex PCR reads, yields one record per CDR3 protein. In the table there are roughly 110,000 distinct CDR3 sequences, 92% of which are singletons. The sample consisted of CD8+ T cells from PBMCs. The receptors here all came from a human donor in good health.

The chain uses TRBV5-1 and TRBJ2-3; possibly TRBD2 for D (6 bases). Trimming took off 5 bases at V and 0 bases at J, with 25 bases between the two ends. CDR1 is SGHRS, CDR2 YFSETQ, per germline. CDR3 size: 19 residues. As DNA, the CDR3 is TGCGCCAGCAGTTCGCAGCGGGTAGACGGGGTACGAAGCACAGATACGCAGTATTTT. Translation: CASSSQRVDGVRSTDTQYF.

The chain links TRBV4-2 to TRBJ2-3; 12 bases are shared with TRBD2. V lost 2 bases to trimming and J lost 2 bases; unmatched junction nucleotides: 5. Germline CDR1 and CDR2: LGHNA and YNFKEQ. This CDR3 comprises 17 residues. The CDR3 spells CASSQSGLAGPTDTQYF. CDR3 DNA: TGTGCCAGCAGCCAATCCGGACTAGCGGGACCCACAGATACGCAGTATTTT.

This clonotype occurred once. The V gene is TRBV20-1, the J gene TRBJ2-2, with D perhaps TRBD1 (5 bases). The CDR3 is 14 amino acids. V dropped 2 bases and J dropped 6 bases, with 13 bases sitting between them. Germline values: CDR1 DFQATT, CDR2 SNEGSKA (reference sequence). This CDR3 reads CSARPQGRAGELFF. The CDR3 DNA sequence: TGCAGTGCTAGACCCCAGGGTCGGGCCGGGGAGCTGTTTTTT.

This clonotype was counted once. The chain recombines TRBV3-1 with TRBJ1-3; D call uncertain. Germline CDR1 reads LGHDT; CDR2 reads YNNKEL (reference sequence). The length of the CDR3 is 13 residues. The V end was cut by 6 bases, the J end by 0 bases, with 6 bases between. Here the CDR3 reads CASSLRSGNTIYF. CDR3 coding DNA: TGTGCCAGCAGTCTTCGCTCTGGAAACACCATATATTTT.

The V call is TRBV20-1, the J call TRBJ2-1; D assignment may be TRBD1 or TRBD2 (6 bases each). This CDR3 has 13 amino acids. Germline V gene data show CDR1 as DFQATT and CDR2 as SNEGSKA (reference sequence). CDR3 nucleotide sequence: TGCAGCGCCCCGGAGGGGGGCCACAATGAGCAGTTCTTC. The encoded protein is CSAPEGGHNEQFF.